Listed below are T cell receptor beta chains from one sample, sequenced in a study of response to subunit inactivated influenza vaccine. TCRdb re-called the RT-PCR reads through MiXCR, storing one row per CDR3 protein. Of 500,000 to 550,000 distinct CDR3 sequences in the sample, roughly 23% were seen once. This same sample was also part of a study on T cells expressing NK-cell markers.

The material was CD4+ T cells sorted from PBMCs, obtained 11 to 12 days after vaccination. All receptors derive from a man aged 50 or older who received an inactivated influenza vaccine. Both conserved end residues are part of each CDR3. The order of the fields is D gene, V gene, CDR3 length, J gene, clone size, CDR3 protein, CDR3 DNA. The D gene is left open where the match is weak. Expanded clones are given a class, and other clones once, few, many or no size at all.

-	TRBV6-2/TRBV6-3	13	TRBJ2-5	-	CASSYHILETQYF	TGTGCCAGCAGTTACCATATCCTGGAGACCCAGTACTTC
-	TRBV5-1	14	TRBJ2-7	few	CASSSNSRGGEQYF	TGCGCCAGCAGCTCGAATTCAAGGGGAGGCGAGCAGTACTTC
-	TRBV12-3/TRBV12-4	13	TRBJ1-2	few	CASSFGRVNGYTF	TGTGCCAGCAGTTTTGGCAGGGTGAATGGCTACACCTTC
-	TRBV7-2	13	TRBJ2-7	-	CASSTRQTYEQYF	TGTGCCAGCAGCACCAGACAAACCTACGAGCAGTACTTC
-	TRBV3-1	17	TRBJ2-7	-	CASSQVMSSAGPYEQYF	TGTGCCAGCAGCCAAGTTATGTCCTCCGCAGGCCCCTACGAGCAGTACTTC
TRBD2	TRBV12-3/TRBV12-4	15	TRBJ2-1	many	CASTRLAGSYNEQFF	TGTGCCAGCACCAGACTAGCGGGCTCCTACAATGAGCAGTTCTTC
-	TRBV5-6	15	TRBJ2-1	-	CASSGGPGVVDEQFF	TGTGCCAGCAGTGGGGGTCCTGGCGTAGTCGATGAGCAGTTCTTC
-	TRBV4-2	14	TRBJ1-2	-	CASSLGGRSEGYTF	TGTGCCAGCAGCCTAGGAGGGCGATCGGAGGGCTACACCTTC
-	TRBV24-1	16	TRBJ2-1	few	CATSDLRGDSYNEQFF	TGTGCCACCAGTGATTTAAGGGGAGACTCCTACAATGAGCAGTTCTTC
-	TRBV6-4	15	TRBJ2-1	-	CASSAGGALFHEQFF	TGTGCCAGCAGCGCAGGGGGGGCCCTTTTCCATGAGCAGTTCTTC
TRBD2	TRBV7-8	15	TRBJ2-5	-	CASSFAGGTRETQYF	TGTGCCAGCAGCTTTGCGGGGGGGACCAGGGAGACCCAGTACTTC
-	TRBV15	13	TRBJ2-3	few	CATSDRTTDTQYF	TGTGCCACCAGCGACCGTACTACAGATACGCAGTATTTT
-	TRBV7-9	11	TRBJ1-1	-	CASSLYFEAFF	TGTGCCAGCAGCTTATACTTTGAAGCTTTCTTT
-	TRBV7-9	13	TRBJ1-2	few	CASSLTKDVGYTF	TGTGCCAGCAGCTTAACGAAAGATGTCGGCTACACCTTC
-	TRBV3-1	12	TRBJ2-5	few	CASSQEERTQYF	TGTGCCAGCAGCCAAGAGGAGAGGACCCAGTACTTC
TRBD2	TRBV9	15	TRBJ2-2	-	CASSASGSRIGELFF	TGTGCCAGCAGCGCGAGCGGGAGTCGGATCGGGGAGCTGTTTTTT
-	TRBV29-1	13	TRBJ2-4	few	CSVEGWQGDIQYF	TGCAGCGTTGAGGGGTGGCAGGGCGACATTCAGTACTTC
-	TRBV5-1	15	TRBJ1-1	-	CASSTEGSLNTEAFF	TGCGCCAGCAGCACTGAGGGCAGTTTGAACACTGAAGCTTTCTTT
-	TRBV12-3/TRBV12-4	13	TRBJ2-1	many	CASSFEGGGGQFF	TGTGCCAGCAGTTTTGAGGGAGGCGGTGGGCAGTTCTTC
TRBD1	TRBV5-1	16	TRBJ2-5	-	CASSFRTGGWRETQYF	TGCGCCAGCAGCTTCCGGACAGGGGGCTGGAGAGAGACCCAGTACTTC
-	TRBV28	14	TRBJ2-1	many	CASTTVGGWDEQFF	TGTGCCAGCACCACCGTCGGGGGATGGGATGAGCAGTTCTTC
-	TRBV12-3/TRBV12-4	13	TRBJ2-7	many	CASSLRAGAEQYF	TGTGCCAGCAGTTTACGGGCAGGGGCCGAGCAGTACTTC
-	TRBV10-3	15	TRBJ2-2	few	CAISPSDDSTGELFF	TGTGCCATCAGTCCCTCCGACGACTCCACCGGGGAGCTGTTTTTT
-	TRBV4-1	12	TRBJ2-2	few	CASSQDYGELFF	TGCGCCAGCAGCCAAGATTACGGGGAGCTGTTTTTT
TRBD1	TRBV2	15	TRBJ1-4	-	CASRVNRGRGEKLFF	TGTGCCAGCAGAGTCAACAGGGGGCGCGGGGAAAAACTGTTTTTT
TRBD2	TRBV7-9	16	TRBJ2-1	-	CASSSIAGGLYNEQFF	TGTGCCAGCAGCTCCATAGCGGGGGGGCTTTACAATGAGCAGTTCTTC
TRBD2	TRBV20-1	15	TRBJ2-1	-	CSAGPGLAAYNEQFF	TGCAGTGCTGGTCCGGGACTAGCGGCTTACAATGAGCAGTTCTTC
TRBD2	TRBV3-1	16	TRBJ2-2	few	CASSPRGRGPTGELFF	TGTGCCAGCAGCCCCCGCGGGAGGGGCCCCACCGGGGAGCTGTTTTTT
TRBD2	TRBV11-2	15	TRBJ2-2	few	CASSRGGGGTGELFF	TGTGCCAGCAGCCGGGGTGGCGGGGGAACCGGGGAGCTGTTTTTT
TRBD2	TRBV20-1	16	TRBJ2-7	-	CSARDNLSGSTYEQYF	TGCAGTGCTAGAGATAACCTTAGCGGGTCTACCTACGAGCAGTACTTC
TRBD1	TRBV6-5	16	TRBJ1-2	few	CASSYSPTGGVYGYTF	TGTGCCAGCAGTTACTCCCCGACAGGGGGCGTCTATGGCTACACCTTC
-	TRBV7-9	16	TRBJ2-3	-	CASSPSLGRGTDTQYF	TGTGCCAGCAGCCCCTCGCTAGGGCGAGGCACAGATACGCAGTATTTT
-	TRBV20-1	14	TRBJ2-5	-	CSARGLAGAETQYF	TGCAGTGCTAGGGGTCTTGCGGGGGCAGAGACCCAGTACTTC
-	TRBV5-1	13	TRBJ2-2	few	CASSTSVAGELFF	TGCGCCAGCAGCACTTCTGTAGCCGGGGAGCTGTTTTTT
TRBD2	TRBV4-3	14	TRBJ2-7	few	CASSQTSGGYEQYF	TGCGCCAGCAGCCAAACTAGCGGGGGCTACGAGCAGTACTTC
-	TRBV20-1	14	TRBJ1-1	-	CSARGYGMNTEAFF	TGCAGTGCTAGAGGGTACGGCATGAACACTGAAGCTTTCTTT
-	TRBV20-1	15	TRBJ1-2	few	CSATVKVRSFYGYTF	TGCAGTGCTACTGTAAAAGTGCGCAGTTTTTATGGCTACACCTTC
-	TRBV20-1	15	TRBJ2-2	few	CSASLDRGRTGELFF	TGCAGTGCTAGCCTGGACCGCGGCCGCACCGGGGAGCTGTTTTTT
TRBD2	TRBV24-1	15	TRBJ2-1	-	CATSSGGRTYNEQFF	TGTGCCACTTCAAGCGGGGGAAGGACCTACAATGAGCAGTTCTTC
TRBD1	TRBV20-1	14	TRBJ1-1	-	CSADGGQGRTEAFF	TGCAGTGCTGATGGGGGACAGGGAAGGACTGAAGCTTTCTTT
-	TRBV6-5	14	TRBJ1-2	-	CASSYSIGFNGYTF	TGTGCCAGCAGTTACTCGATCGGGTTCAATGGCTACACCTTC
-	TRBV4-3	17	TRBJ2-2	-	CASSQELLAGITGELFF	TGCGCCAGCAGCCAAGAACTCCTTGCGGGGATAACCGGGGAGCTGTTTTTT
-	TRBV7-9	15	TRBJ2-7	few	CASSLVVAGADEQYF	TGTGCCAGCAGCTTAGTCGTGGCAGGGGCGGACGAGCAGTACTTC
TRBD2	TRBV5-4	15	TRBJ2-5	-	CASSYHTSGRSAQYF	TGTGCCAGCAGCTACCATACTAGCGGGAGGTCCGCCCAGTACTTC
TRBD1	TRBV10-1	15	TRBJ2-1	-	CASSGGQNSYNEQFF	TGCGCCAGCAGTGGGGGACAGAACTCCTACAATGAGCAGTTCTTC
TRBD1	TRBV3-1	15	TRBJ2-7	once	CASSRQGGPSWEQYF	TGTGCCAGCAGCCGACAGGGGGGGCCCTCTTGGGAGCAGTACTTC
-	TRBV5-5	18	TRBJ2-6	-	CASSLTWDGGSGANVLTF	TGTGCCAGCAGCTTAACCTGGGATGGGGGCTCTGGGGCCAACGTCCTGACTTTC
-	TRBV7-2	16	TRBJ2-3	-	CASSLVNRGVADTQYF	TGTGCCAGCAGCTTAGTCAATAGAGGGGTAGCAGATACGCAGTATTTT
TRBD2	TRBV2	14	TRBJ2-1	-	CASRGTSGTVEQFF	TGTGCCAGCAGAGGGACTAGCGGGACTGTTGAGCAGTTCTTC
TRBD2	TRBV10-3	15	TRBJ2-1	once	CAISPGGVLFNEQFF	TGTGCCATCAGTCCCGGGGGGGTCCTCTTCAATGAGCAGTTCTTC
TRBD1	TRBV20-1	14	TRBJ1-4	-	CSAGGRELNEKLFF	TGCAGTGCAGGGGGCCGCGAGCTTAATGAAAAACTGTTTTTT
-	TRBV29-1	12	TRBJ2-2	few	CSVDWGTGELFF	TGCAGCGTTGACTGGGGCACCGGGGAGCTGTTTTTT
-	TRBV15	14	TRBJ2-5	few	CATSNGGLQETQYF	TGTGCCACCAGCAACGGGGGACTTCAAGAGACCCAGTACTTC
-	TRBV30	13	TRBJ2-1	-	CAWSVSAYNEQFF	TGTGCCTGGAGTGTATCAGCTTACAATGAGCAGTTCTTC